The 7 T cell receptor beta chains below come from one sample, sequenced in a study of blood T cells in healthy people across ages. A second PCR of roughly 7 to 11 cycles used a sample-barcoded 5' primer and a J-beta primer mix. A single record per CDR3 protein comes from TCRdb applying MiXCR to the 5' RACE reads. This table has 980,000 or so distinct CDR3 sequences, 45% to 50% appearing once. Sequenced: blood. Source of these receptors: a man younger than 45 in good health.

This clonotype was recorded a few times. The chain links TRBV27 to TRBJ2-7, with 11 bases that match TRBD2. The CDR3 spans 15 residues. Per germline, CDR1 MNHEY and CDR2 SMNVEV (reference sequence). Unmatched junction bases numbered 6, after V lost 7 bases and J lost 1 base. This CDR3 is CASIYVAGGSYEQYF. The DNA of the CDR3 is TGTGCCAGCATCTATGTAGCGGGGGGGTCCTACGAGCAGTACTTC.

The chain's CDR3 is CASSFKGQGGTEAFF. The CDR3 DNA sequence: TGCGCCAGCAGCTTTAAGGGACAGGGAGGTACTGAAGCTTTCTTT. The V and J genes are TRBV5-1 and TRBJ1-1; TRBD1 aligns across 9 bases. This CDR3 has 15 amino acids. Germline V CDR1 and CDR2: SGHRS, YFSETQ. The junction had 7 bases not matched to a gene; V was cut back by 2 bases and J by 5 bases.

The genes are TRBV7-2 and TRBJ2-2; D is ambiguous. The CDR3 covers 12 residues. The V end lost 2 bases, the J end lost 9 bases, and 7 bases lay between the germline ends. Per the germline V gene, CDR1 is SGHTA and CDR2 is FQGNSA. The chain's CDR3 is CASSLFERELFF. As DNA, the CDR3 is TGTGCCAGCAGCTTATTCGAAAGGGAGCTGTTTTTT.

The chain has TRBV12-5 and TRBJ2-3; D call uncertain. CDR1 and CDR2 (germline): LGHNT, FRNRAP. Between the trimmed V and J ends, which lost 5 bases and 2 bases, there was a span of 14 bases. The CDR3 contains 15 residues. CDR3 sequence: CASGPSGLSTDTQYF. The CDR3 coding sequence is TGTGCTAGTGGTCCCTCCGGCCTCTCCACAGATACGCAGTATTTT. Variable domain in full (rest from reference TRBV12-5 and TRBJ2-3): DARVTQTPRHKVTEMGQEVTMRCQPILGHNTVFWYRQTMMQGLELLAYFRNRAPLDDSGMPKDRFSAEMPDATLATLKIQPSEPRDSAVYFCASGPSGLSTDTQYFGPGTRLTVL.

As concerns this clonotype: This may come from a read error, since a much larger clone is one base off. This rearrangement joins TRBV12-3 or TRBV12-4 to TRBJ2-5; D is unresolved. V was clipped by 7 bases and J by 11 bases, with 20 bases between them. CDR3 size: 13 residues. The DNA for the CDR3 is TGTGCCAGCATCGCGAGACCCTACAATGAGCAGTACTTC. It yields the protein CASIARPYNEQYF.

The chain uses TRBV24-1 and TRBJ2-5, with 12 bases aligning to TRBD2. The CDR3 consists of 15 residues. Looked up from germline, CDR1 is KGHDR and CDR2 is SFDVKD. J lost 3 bases, V lost 6 bases, and 4 bases had no gene match. The CDR3 DNA is TGTGCCACCAGTCCTAGCGGGAGGGCAGAAGAGACCCAGTACTTC. This codes for CATSPSGRAEETQYF.

V and J are TRBV4-3 and TRBJ1-2, with 7 nucleotides matching TRBD1. J lost 4 bases, V lost 4 bases, and 6 bases had no gene match. CDR1 and CDR2 (germline): LGHNA, YSLEER. The CDR3 contains 14 residues. CDR3 bases: TGCGCCAGCAGCCTTAACAGGGGTGGCTATGGCTACACCTTC. Translated, it gives CASSLNRGGYGYTF.